A selection of T cell receptor beta chains follows, all from one sample in a study of glioma-infiltrating T cells. TCRdb recomputed calls from the multiplex PCR reads with MiXCR, one row per CDR3 protein. The repertoire includes around 350,000 distinct CDR3 sequences, 41% of them detected once, and around 12% sits in the top ten. The sample was glioma tissue, nonneoplastic brain tissue, or PBMCs (not recorded which). The origin of the receptors is a human donor with low-grade glioma or glioblastoma, undergoing nonglioma brain surgery, or in good health (not recorded which). Each CDR3 is given with its conserved first and last residue. The D gene is left open where the match is weak. Clone size is not always given. Where it is, it says once, few, many or a class for expanded clones.

j_call | d_call | v_call | clone_size | cdr3_nt | cdr3_aa
TRBJ2-3 | . | TRBV28 | once | TGTGCCAGCAGGGCAACAGGGGACCGACCTCTTGGGGGGGAGTATTTT | CASRATGDRPLGGEYF
TRBJ1-1 | . | TRBV6-2/TRBV6-3 | . | TGTGCCAGCGGGGATCACGGACCGGTCACTGAAGCTTTCTTT | CASGDHGPVTEAFF
TRBJ1-5 | . | TRBV28 | few | TGTGCCAGCAAGTCCGAAACACCCGTTCGCAATCAGCCCCAGCATTTT | CASKSETPVRNQPQHF
TRBJ2-2 | . | TRBV2 | . | TGTGCCAGCAGAGCGACAGTCGGCGGGGAGCTGTTTTTT | CASRATVGGELFF
TRBJ1-2 | TRBD1 | TRBV28 | many | TGTGCCAGCAGCCTAAACAGGGGAGGAAACTATGGCTACACCTTC | CASSLNRGGNYGYTF
TRBJ2-3 | . | TRBV20-1 | many | TGCAGTGCGACTAGGGGGAGGGCCGAGGATACGCAGTATTTT | CSATRGRAEDTQYF
TRBJ1-3 | TRBD1 | TRBV20-1 | . | TGCAGTGCTAGCCTGTGGGGACAGGGGACTGGAAACACCATATATTTT | CSASLWGQGTGNTIYF
TRBJ2-7 | TRBD1 | TRBV29-1 | . | TGCAGCGTTGTGATGACAGGGTCCACCTACGAGCAGTACTTC | CSVVMTGSTYEQYF
TRBJ1-5 | . | TRBV7-8 | . | TGTGCCAGCAGCTACCGTCGGGGCGCTCAGCCCCAGCATTTT | CASSYRRGAQPQHF
TRBJ2-7 | TRBD2 | TRBV6-5 | . | TGTGCCAGCAGAAGATTGCTAGCGGGAGGAACCGAGCAGTACTTC | CASRRLLAGGTEQYF
TRBJ2-1 | TRBD1 | TRBV12-3/TRBV12-4 | few | TGTGCCAGCAGTCCACAGGGGCAGATTTTCGGACTTGGGCAGTTCTTC | CASSPQGQIFGLGQFF
TRBJ2-5 | . | TRBV7-2 | few | TGTGCCAGCAGCCAACTGACAATCCAAGAGACCCAGTACTTC | CASSQLTIQETQYF
TRBJ2-3 | TRBD2 | TRBV20-1 | . | TGCAGTGCTGGGATCTTTAGGACTAGAGATACGCAGTATTTT | CSAGIFRTRDTQYF
TRBJ2-3 | . | TRBV12-3/TRBV12-4 | few | TGTGCCAGCAGTTTTCTAACCCTCACAGATACGCAGTATTTT | CASSFLTLTDTQYF
TRBJ1-2 | . | TRBV28 | many | TGTGCCAGCAGTTCGGACATGCGAGGCTACACCTTC | CASSSDMRGYTF
TRBJ2-6 | TRBD1 | TRBV27 | . | TGTGCCAGCAGCTTATTTGGTCACGGGACAGGGAATTCTGGGGCCAACGTCCTGACTTTC | CASSLFGHGTGNSGANVLTF
TRBJ2-1 | . | TRBV7-9 | few | TGTGCCAGCAGCCCAACCGGGACACACTACAATGAGCAGTTCTTC | CASSPTGTHYNEQFF
TRBJ2-3 | . | TRBV11-2 | . | TGTGCCAGCAGCCCACGGATACCAAGCACAGATACGCAGTATTTT | CASSPRIPSTDTQYF
TRBJ2-7 | . | TRBV7-9 | . | TGTGCCAGCAGCTTAGCCGGGGCTTCGGGCGAGCAGTACTTC | CASSLAGASGEQYF
TRBJ1-1 | . | TRBV7-3 | . | TGTGCCAGCAGCTTAACAGGGCTAGGAGGAACTGAAGCTTTCTTT | CASSLTGLGGTEAFF
TRBJ2-7 | . | TRBV7-6 | few | TGTGCCAGCAGCTCCGGGGGTGGATCTCTAGCCTACGAGCAGTACTTC | CASSSGGGSLAYEQYF
TRBJ2-7 | . | TRBV4-2 | . | TGTGCCAGCGGCCAAAACACAATCCGACGGCCTGGGGGCTACGAGCAGTACTTC | CASGQNTIRRPGGYEQYF
TRBJ2-1 | TRBD1 | TRBV20-1 | . | TGCAGTGCTAGAACCCACCAGGGGGCTTACAATGAGCAGTTCTTC | CSARTHQGAYNEQFF
TRBJ2-3 | . | TRBV7-2 | few | TGTGCCAGCAGCATGCCCGGGACCACCGCGGATACGCAGTATTTT | CASSMPGTTADTQYF
TRBJ1-3 | . | TRBV6-1 | many | TGTGCAACCGTGGGGGGAAGCTCTGGAAACACCATATATTTT | CATVGGSSGNTIYF
TRBJ1-6 | . | TRBV28 | many | TGTGCCAGCAGTTTCCAGGGAGGCAGGGGCGGACCCCTCCACTTT | CASSFQGGRGGPLHF
TRBJ2-1 | . | TRBV11-1 | . | TGTGCCAGCAGCTTAGGGCTAGCTAACAATGAGCAGTTCTTC | CASSLGLANNEQFF
TRBJ2-1 | . | TRBV10-3 | . | TGTGCCATCAGTGAGTCTGGGGTCTACAATGAGCAGTTCTTC | CAISESGVYNEQFF
TRBJ2-1 | TRBD2 | TRBV6-6 | . | TGTGCCACCAAAGGACTAGCGGGACCCGACAATGAGCAGTTCTTC | CATKGLAGPDNEQFF
TRBJ2-7 | TRBD2 | TRBV6-2/TRBV6-3 | . | TGTGCCAGCAGTGAGCTAGCGGGAGGCCACCCCTACGAGCAGTACTTC | CASSELAGGHPYEQYF
TRBJ1-5 | . | TRBV20-1 | . | TGCAGTTCTAGATTCCCAGGGTCGTCAGGTCAGCCCCAGCATTTT | CSSRFPGSSGQPQHF
TRBJ2-7 | TRBD2 | TRBV2 | . | TGTGCCAGCAGAAGGACTAGCGTGCTGTACGAGCAGTACTTC | CASRRTSVLYEQYF
TRBJ2-3 | . | TRBV20-1 | . | TGCAGTGCTAGAGAAGAGTTAGGGATAGTGAATACGCAGTATTTT | CSAREELGIVNTQYF
TRBJ2-2 | . | TRBV15 | . | TGTGCCACCTGCAGAACAACAACCGGGGAGCTGTTTTTT | CATCRTTTGELFF
TRBJ2-1 | TRBD2 | TRBV7-2 | few | TGTGCCAGCAGCCAAATGGGGCTAGCGGCCAGTCCCACCTACAATGAGCAGTTCTTC | CASSQMGLAASPTYNEQFF
TRBJ2-7 | TRBD2 | TRBV4-1 | once | TGCGCCAGCAGCCAAGATAGTCGGGAGGGGGGATACGAGCAGTACTTC | CASSQDSREGGYEQYF
TRBJ2-3 | . | TRBV28 | many | TGTGCCAGCAGGGGACAAGAGGGAGGAAAAGATACGCAGTATTTT | CASRGQEGGKDTQYF
TRBJ2-1 | . | TRBV28 | once | TGTGCCAGCAGTTTGGTTGGCTCCTGGGAGCAGTTCTTC | CASSLVGSWEQFF
TRBJ2-3 | TRBD2 | TRBV27 | once | TGTGCCAGCAGTTTAGCAAGCGGGAGGGCCCTCTCCTCCCCAGATACGCAGTATTTT | CASSLASGRALSSPDTQYF